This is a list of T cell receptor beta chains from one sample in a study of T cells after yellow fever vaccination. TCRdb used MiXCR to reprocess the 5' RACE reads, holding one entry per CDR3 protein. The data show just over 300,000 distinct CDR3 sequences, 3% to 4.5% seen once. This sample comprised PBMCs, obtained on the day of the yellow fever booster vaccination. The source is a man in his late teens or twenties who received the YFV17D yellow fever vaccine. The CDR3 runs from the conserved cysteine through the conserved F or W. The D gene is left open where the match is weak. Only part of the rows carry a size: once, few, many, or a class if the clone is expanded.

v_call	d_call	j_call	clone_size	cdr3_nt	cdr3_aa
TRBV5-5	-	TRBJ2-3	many	TGTGCCAGCAGCTGGGCACCCGCGGTAGATACGCAGTATTTT	CASSWAPAVDTQYF
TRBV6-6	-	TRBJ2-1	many	TGTGCCAGCAGTTACACCGGCAGGGGCAATGAGCAGTTCTTC	CASSYTGRGNEQFF
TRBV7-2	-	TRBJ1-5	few	TGTGCCAGCCGCGGGGGTGGCAATCAGCCCCAGCATTTT	CASRGGGNQPQHF
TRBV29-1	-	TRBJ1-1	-	TGCAGCGTTGGGGGACCGGTGGGCCGACTATCGGGTGAAGCTTTCTTT	CSVGGPVGRLSGEAFF
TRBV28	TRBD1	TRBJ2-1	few	TGTGCCAGCAAGACAGGGGTCAATGATGAGCAGTTCTTC	CASKTGVNDEQFF
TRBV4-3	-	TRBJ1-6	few	TGCGCCAGCAGCCAAGAAGTCGATTATAATTCACCCCTCCACTTT	CASSQEVDYNSPLHF
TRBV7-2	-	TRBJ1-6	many	TGTGCCAGCAGCTTAGGGGTCAGTAATTCACCCCTCCACTTT	CASSLGVSNSPLHF
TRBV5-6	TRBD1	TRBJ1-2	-	TGTGCCAGCAGCCCCGGGACAGGGGAATATGGCTACACCTTC	CASSPGTGEYGYTF
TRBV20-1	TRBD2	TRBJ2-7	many	TGCAGTGCTAGTGCTCCGGGAGGCTACGAGCAGTACTTC	CSASAPGGYEQYF
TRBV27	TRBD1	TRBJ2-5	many	TGTGCCAGCAGCAGGGGGGAGACCCAGTACTTC	CASSRGETQYF
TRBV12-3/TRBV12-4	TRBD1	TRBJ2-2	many	TGTGCCAGCAGTTTCGGGACAGGGCTGGGGGAGCTGTTTTTT	CASSFGTGLGELFF
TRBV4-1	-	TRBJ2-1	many	TGCGCCAGCAGCCTGCAAGTAGTTTCCTACAATGAGCAGTTCTTC	CASSLQVVSYNEQFF
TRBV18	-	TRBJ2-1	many	TGTGCCAGCTCACCACAGTTGGGTAATGAGCAGTTCTTC	CASSPQLGNEQFF
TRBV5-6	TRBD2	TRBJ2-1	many	TGTGCCAGCAGCTCGGGACTAGCAGCGAATGAGCAGTTCTTC	CASSSGLAANEQFF
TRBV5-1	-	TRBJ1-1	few	TGCGCCAGCAGTTGGGGAGCGAACACTGAAGCTTTCTTT	CASSWGANTEAFF
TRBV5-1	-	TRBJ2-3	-	TGCGCCAGCAGCTTGCGCAGCCCGTCGGCAGATACGCAGTATTTT	CASSLRSPSADTQYF
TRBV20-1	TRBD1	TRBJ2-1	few	TGCAGTGCAAGGACAGGGTCGGTCAATGAGCAGTTCTTC	CSARTGSVNEQFF
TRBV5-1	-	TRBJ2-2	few	TGCGCCAGCACCCTAGCGTCGGGGACCGGGGAGCTGTTTTTT	CASTLASGTGELFF
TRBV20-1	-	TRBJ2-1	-	TGCAGTGCTAGAGGGGGGGGCTCGAGAAATGAGCAGTTCTTC	CSARGGGSRNEQFF
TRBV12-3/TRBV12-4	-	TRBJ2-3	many	TGTGCCAGCAGTTTGGAAGGTCTATACACAGATACGCAGTATTTT	CASSLEGLYTDTQYF
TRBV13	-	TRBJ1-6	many	TGTGCCAGCAGCTTAGGGCAGCCTAATTCACCCCTCCACTTT	CASSLGQPNSPLHF
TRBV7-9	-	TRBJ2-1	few	TGTGCCAGCAGCTTTGGGACAACGGGCAATGAGCAGTTCTTC	CASSFGTTGNEQFF
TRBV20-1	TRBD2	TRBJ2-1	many	TGCAGTGTGCCAAATATAGCGGGGGGCGCCTACAATGAGCAGTTCTTC	CSVPNIAGGAYNEQFF
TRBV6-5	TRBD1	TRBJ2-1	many	TGTGCCAGCAACAAAGACAGGGGGTACGAGTTCTTC	CASNKDRGYEFF
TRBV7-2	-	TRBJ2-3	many	TGTGCCAGCAGCTTAGGGGGGCTAAAAGATACGCAGTATTTT	CASSLGGLKDTQYF
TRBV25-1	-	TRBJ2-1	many	TGTGCCAGCAGTGAAGGGGAAGATTTCCGCGATGAGCAGTTCTTC	CASSEGEDFRDEQFF
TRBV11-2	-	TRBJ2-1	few	TGTGCCAGCAGCTTCCGGGTCGGAAGGCCCTACAATGAGCAGTTCTTC	CASSFRVGRPYNEQFF